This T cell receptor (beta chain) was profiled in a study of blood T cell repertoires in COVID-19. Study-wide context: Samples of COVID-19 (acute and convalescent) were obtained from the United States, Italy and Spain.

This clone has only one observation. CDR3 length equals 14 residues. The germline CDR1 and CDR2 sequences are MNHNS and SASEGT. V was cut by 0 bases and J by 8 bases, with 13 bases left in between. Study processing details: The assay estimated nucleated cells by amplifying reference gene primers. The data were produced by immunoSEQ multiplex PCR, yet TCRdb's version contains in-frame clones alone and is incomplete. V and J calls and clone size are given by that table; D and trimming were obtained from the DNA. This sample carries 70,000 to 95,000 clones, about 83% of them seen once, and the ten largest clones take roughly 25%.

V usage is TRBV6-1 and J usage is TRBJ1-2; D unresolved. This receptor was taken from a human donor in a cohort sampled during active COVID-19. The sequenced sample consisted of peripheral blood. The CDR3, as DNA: TGTGCCAGCAGTGAAGCGGGTGCGAGAGGGGGCTACACCTTC. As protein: CASSEAGARGGYTF.